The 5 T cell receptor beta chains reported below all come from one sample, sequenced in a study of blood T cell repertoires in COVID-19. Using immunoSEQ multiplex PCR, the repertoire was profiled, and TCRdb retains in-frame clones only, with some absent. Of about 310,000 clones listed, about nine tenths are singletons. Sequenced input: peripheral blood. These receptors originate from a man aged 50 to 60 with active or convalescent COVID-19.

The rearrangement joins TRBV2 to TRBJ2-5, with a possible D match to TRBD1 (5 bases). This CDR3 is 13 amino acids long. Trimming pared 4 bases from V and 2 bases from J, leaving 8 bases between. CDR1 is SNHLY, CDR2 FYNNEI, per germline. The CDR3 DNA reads TGTGCCAGCAGTGGACAGATTCAAGAGACCCAGTACTTC. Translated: CASSGQIQETQYF.

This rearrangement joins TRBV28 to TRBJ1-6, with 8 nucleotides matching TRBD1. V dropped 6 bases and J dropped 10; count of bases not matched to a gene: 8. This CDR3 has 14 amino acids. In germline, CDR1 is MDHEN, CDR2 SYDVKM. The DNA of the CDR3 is TGTGCCAGCAGCCTTTCAGGGGGCTCGTCACCCCTCCACTTT. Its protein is CASSLSGGSSPLHF.

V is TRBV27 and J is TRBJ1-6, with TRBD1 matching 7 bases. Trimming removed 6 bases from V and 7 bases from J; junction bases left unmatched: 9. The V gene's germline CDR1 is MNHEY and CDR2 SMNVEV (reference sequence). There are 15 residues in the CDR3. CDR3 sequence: CASRSPGTVNSPLHF. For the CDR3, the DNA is TGTGCCAGCAGGAGTCCCGGGACAGTCAATTCACCCCTCCACTTT.

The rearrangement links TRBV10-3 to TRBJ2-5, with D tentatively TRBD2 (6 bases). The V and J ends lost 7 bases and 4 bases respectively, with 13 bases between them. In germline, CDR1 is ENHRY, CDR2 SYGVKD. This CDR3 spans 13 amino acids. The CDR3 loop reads CAITRGRRETQYF. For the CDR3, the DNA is TGTGCCATCACGCGGGGTAGACGAGAGACCCAGTACTTC.

CDR3 in DNA: TGCGCCAGCAGCCCGACTAGCGGGCCATCAGATACGCAGTATTTT. Translated: CASSPTSGPSDTQYF. The V call is TRBV5-1, the J call TRBJ2-3, with TRBD2 matching over 10 bases. Germline V gene sequence: CDR1 SGHRS, CDR2 YFSETQ. The length of the CDR3 is 15 residues. J gave up 4 bases and V 4 bases, and 6 bases lay outside the gene matches.